These T cell receptor beta chains were read from a single sample in a study of human T cells and chemical hapten exposure. TCRdb analysed the RACE reads with MiXCR anew, one entry per CDR3 protein. The sample holds some 65,000 distinct CDR3 sequences; roughly 6.1% are singletons and the top ten take around 3.4%. The source material was whole blood. Receptors originate from a female donor in good health. Some clones in this sample may be carry-over from other donors' samples. Both conserved end residues are part of each CDR3. Size values are once, few and many counts, or a class for expanded clones, and some rows have none.

cdr3_aa	clone_size	v_call	j_call
CASSVGDRGVGTEAFF	NA	TRBV9	TRBJ1-1
CSARVRDRAYNEQFF	many	TRBV20-1	TRBJ2-1
CASLTVSGSAGANVLTF	NA	TRBV7-2	TRBJ2-6
CASRGDTQYF	NA	TRBV27	TRBJ2-3
CSVAAGGHEQYF	many	TRBV29-1	TRBJ2-7
CASSWTLNEQFF	many	TRBV6-2/TRBV6-3	TRBJ2-1
CASSRTGGSYEQYF	many	TRBV28	TRBJ2-7
CASSLSDQRTEAFF	few	TRBV5-6	TRBJ1-1
CASSWTSGYSGANVLTF	few	TRBV7-2	TRBJ2-6
CASSLRLAGITDTQYF	many	TRBV5-6	TRBJ2-3
CASSQDVVAGVDQETQYF	NA	TRBV4-1	TRBJ2-5
CASTLAGGVQETQYF	few	TRBV2	TRBJ2-5
CASSMKGAPSTEAFF	many	TRBV5-4	TRBJ1-1
CSASSGTGDLPYGYTF	few	TRBV20-1	TRBJ1-2
CASSQIYNEKLFF	NA	TRBV4-3	TRBJ1-4
CASSDSGNQPQHF	medium-sized	TRBV6-4	TRBJ1-5
CASRLDRETFF	many	TRBV7-2	TRBJ1-1
CASSETAGTNNQPQHF	NA	TRBV6-1	TRBJ1-5
CASSYEWEETQYF	many	TRBV6-2/TRBV6-3	TRBJ2-5
CSARTDTQYF	many	TRBV20-1	TRBJ2-3
CASSLPSGRRADTQYF	NA	TRBV7-9	TRBJ2-3
CASSPRDAATGELFF	few	TRBV27	TRBJ2-2
CASSPAPEYTQYF	few	TRBV7-3	TRBJ2-3
CASSLGGQGARQPQHF	many	TRBV7-8	TRBJ1-5
CASSPGDRANQPQHF	many	TRBV6-1	TRBJ1-5
CASSFSGGQETQYF	many	TRBV7-9	TRBJ2-5
CAWSPGTSGYEQYF	many	TRBV30	TRBJ2-7
CASSPRAESAYEQYF	many	TRBV5-1	TRBJ2-7
CASRKNTGELFF	many	TRBV6-2/TRBV6-3	TRBJ2-2
CASSEDGIADTQYF	many	TRBV2	TRBJ2-3
CASSQEFGTGDEKLFF	few	TRBV14	TRBJ1-4
CSATTGGNQPQHF	few	TRBV20-1	TRBJ1-5
CASKGSTGELFF	many	TRBV2	TRBJ2-2
CASEGRRTYEQYF	many	TRBV7-9	TRBJ2-7
CSAREDSPDTEAFF	few	TRBV20-1	TRBJ1-1
CSVARLAGEGETQYF	many	TRBV29-1	TRBJ2-5
CASSLEAGANYGYTF	many	TRBV5-1	TRBJ1-2
CASSPSPGTGLNEQYF	many	TRBV5-5	TRBJ2-7
CASSQATGELFF	few	TRBV3-1	TRBJ2-2
CASGKNQLAGVYEQYF	many	TRBV12-5	TRBJ2-7
CASSSRGGYTF	many	TRBV5-6	TRBJ1-2
CSAREPGIYEQYF	few	TRBV20-1	TRBJ2-7
CASSSGSWTPENTEAFF	many	TRBV12-3/TRBV12-4	TRBJ1-1
CASSSDRATGANVLTF	many	TRBV7-2	TRBJ2-6
CASGSSPNTEAFF	NA	TRBV12-5	TRBJ1-1
CASSYGRDTEAFF	few	TRBV6-6	TRBJ1-1
CASQGIGNSPLHF	few	TRBV2	TRBJ1-6
CSARAGASNQPQHF	many	TRBV20-1	TRBJ1-5
CASSQGLAGLVIQYF	few	TRBV12-3/TRBV12-4	TRBJ2-4
CAWSQGSGEQFF	few	TRBV30	TRBJ2-1
CASSASTASYEQYF	NA	TRBV7-2	TRBJ2-7
CASSSLPTGSPYEQYF	NA	TRBV6-5	TRBJ2-7
CASSENSGNYEQYF	many	TRBV5-1	TRBJ2-7
CASRLTGTTEAFF	NA	TRBV7-3	TRBJ1-1
CASSWASSSTGELFF	many	TRBV6-2/TRBV6-3	TRBJ2-2
CSVELVASLTDTQYF	many	TRBV29-1	TRBJ2-3
CASSQQGKFEKLFF	few	TRBV2	TRBJ1-4
CASSGREPEQFF	few	TRBV5-5	TRBJ2-1
CAIPPGQGNTGELFF	NA	TRBV21-1	TRBJ2-2